The 27 T cell receptor beta chains in this list originate from one sample, sequenced in a study of CD8+ T cells in alopecia areata. Noted treatment: oral pan-JAK inhibitor, 5-10 mg twice daily. As the sequencing template, cDNA was produced by extracting RNA and reverse transcribing it. Profiled with immunoSEQ multiplex PCR; TCRdb holds only in-frame clones, not every one. The profile shows 200,000 or so clones, 55% to 70% of them singletons. The sequencing here drew on CD4+ T cells sorted from blood, taken at week 24, from a patient treated with tofacitinib. Receptors were obtained from a human donor with alopecia areata.

J is TRBJ2-6 and V is TRBV9; no reliable D call. Trimming removed 0 bases at V and 1 base at J, with 5 bases between. The CDR3 loop spans 15 amino acids. Per germline, CDR1 SGDLS and CDR2 YYNGEE. The CDR3 bases are TGTGCCAGCAGCGTAGGGGCTTCTGGGGCCAACGTCCTGACTTTC. Translating gives CASSVGASGANVLTF.

The chain joins TRBV7-9 to TRBJ2-3; D call uncertain. The CDR3 runs to 14 residues. The V gene's germline CDR1 is SEHNR and CDR2 FQNEAQ (reference sequence). The V gene lost 5 bases and the J gene lost 2 bases, with 11 bases spanning the gap. The CDR3 nucleotides are TGTGCCAGCAGCAGGACCTTCGACACAGATACGCAGTATTTT. It translates to CASSRTFDTDTQYF. The full variable domain, in which reference TRBV7-9 and TRBJ2-3 provide the parts outside the CDR3, is DTGVSQNPRHKITKRGQNVTFRCDPISEHNRLYWYRQTLGQGPEFLTYFQNEAQLEKSRLLSDRFSAERPKGSFSTLEIQRTEQGDSAMYLCASSRTFDTDTQYFGPGTRLTVL.

V is TRBV27 and J is TRBJ2-7; 8 bases are a match to TRBD2. Germline V CDR1 and CDR2: MNHEY, SMNVEV (reference sequence). CDR3 length: 14 amino acids. After removal of 5 bases from V and 5 bases from J, the junction contained 8 bases not matched to a gene. In nucleotides, the CDR3 is TGTGCCAGCAGTAGGTCTAGCGGGTTCGACGAGCAGTACTTC. Translated, it gives CASSRSSGFDEQYF.

The gene calls are TRBV5-1 and TRBJ2-7, with 11 bases lining up with TRBD2. Germline V lookup: CDR1 SGHRS, CDR2 YFSETQ. The trim removed 4 bases at V and 2 bases at J, leaving 5 bases unmatched. The CDR3 totals 15 residues. CDR3 DNA sequence: TGCGCCAGCAGCAGAGGGACTAGCGGTGCCTACGAGCAGTACTTC. Translated, it gives CASSRGTSGAYEQYF.

The CDR3 DNA sequence: TGTGCCTGGAGTCTGAGCCGGGTCACTGAAGCTTTCTTT. It yields the protein CAWSLSRVTEAFF. The V call is TRBV30, the J call TRBJ1-1, with D hard to call. The V end was cut by 2 bases, the J end by 4 bases, with 11 bases between. This CDR3 has 13 amino acids. The germline V gene encodes CDR1 GTSNPN and CDR2 SVGIG (reference sequence).

This chain uses TRBV23-1 with TRBJ2-7; D not resolved. TRBV23-1 is designated an ORF whose function remains uncertain. V was trimmed by 2 bases and J by 3 bases, leaving 20 bases between them. The CDR3 covers 17 residues. The CDR3 region is CASSQVAGNCPDYEQYF. The DNA for the CDR3 is TGCGCCAGCAGTCAAGTAGCCGGAAACTGCCCGGACTACGAGCAGTACTTC.

V is TRBV4-1 and J is TRBJ2-7, with a tentative D call TRBD1 (5 bases). The V gene lost 0 bases and the J gene lost 6 bases, with 9 bases spanning the gap. CDR3 length: 13 residues. Germline lookup yields CDR1 MGHRA and CDR2 YSYEKL. The CDR3 loop reads CASSQDDRGEQYF. The CDR3 region has the DNA TGCGCCAGCAGCCAAGACGATAGGGGCGAGCAGTACTTC.

The V gene is TRBV10-3, the J gene TRBJ2-1, with D tentatively TRBD2 (7 bases). The CDR3 runs 14 residues. Germline loops: CDR1 ENHRY, CDR2 SYGVKD. V was shortened by 0 bases and J by 7 bases, with 10 bases between the two germline ends. The CDR3 here is CAISESRGGNEQFF. The CDR3 DNA reads as TGTGCCATCAGTGAGTCGAGGGGGGGAAATGAGCAGTTCTTC.

About this clone: Other DNA sequences in the same sample also yield this CDR3. The CDR3, as DNA: TGTGCCAGCTCACCACGTGGACAAGAGACCCAGTACTTC. Its translation: CASSPRGQETQYF. V usage is TRBV18 and J usage is TRBJ2-5; D remains ambiguous. The germline V gene encodes CDR1 KGHSH and CDR2 LQKENI. This CDR3 contains 13 residues. V was shortened by 1 base and J by 2 bases, with 5 bases between the two germline ends.

Regarding this clone: Its ends do not fully match the called genes, so a read error is possible. This chain uses TRBV6-6 with TRBJ1-2; D remains ambiguous. The CDR3 totals 12 residues. Germline assignment: CDR1 MNHNY and CDR2 SVGAGI (reference sequence). The CDR3 spells CASSKIDYGYAF. The DNA of the CDR3 is TGTGCCAGCAGTAAGATTGACTATGGCTACGCCTTC.

V usage is TRBV27 and J usage is TRBJ2-6, with D uncertain. Looked up from germline, CDR1 is MNHEY and CDR2 is SMNVEV (reference sequence). There are 14 residues in the CDR3. Trimming stripped 4 bases from V and 8 bases from J, with 12 bases between. The CDR3 spells CASSSAALTNVLTF. The CDR3 nucleotides read TGTGCCAGCAGTTCGGCGGCCTTGACCAACGTCCTGACTTTC.

The J gene is TRBJ2-3, the V gene TRBV2; 8 bases are a match to TRBD1. Germline V lookup: CDR1 SNHLY, CDR2 FYNNEI. This CDR3 has 16 residues. The trim removed 4 bases at V and 0 bases at J, leaving 6 bases unmatched. CDR3 DNA sequence: TGTGCCAGCAGTGTCCGACAGGGGATTAGCACAGATACGCAGTATTTT. Its translation is CASSVRQGISTDTQYF.

The chain recombines TRBV7-9 with TRBJ1-1, with a tentative D call TRBD1 (5 bases). Looked up from germline, CDR1 is SEHNR and CDR2 is FQNEAQ (reference sequence). V was shortened by 1 base and J by 0 bases, with 12 bases between the two germline ends. CDR3 length: 16 residues. In nucleotides, the CDR3 is TGTGCCAGCAGCTTAGAATCATGGGGGATGAACACTGAAGCTTTCTTT. Translating gives CASSLESWGMNTEAFF.

The chain uses TRBV29-1 and TRBJ2-5, with TRBD2 matching 10 bases. The CDR3 is made up of 17 amino acids. Trimming removed 0 bases from V and 4 bases from J; junction bases left unmatched: 11. Germline CDR1 SQVTM, CDR2 ANQGSEA. The CDR3 sequence: CSVEDRRRLAGAETQYF. The CDR3 DNA reads TGCAGCGTTGAAGATCGCCGACGGCTAGCGGGGGCAGAGACCCAGTACTTC. The entire variable domain, with the rest obtained from reference TRBV29-1 and TRBJ2-5, is as follows: SAVISQKPSRDICQRGTSLTIQCQVDSQVTMMFWYRQQPGQSLTLIATANQGSEATYESGFVIDKFPISRPNLTFSTLTVSNMSPEDSSIYLCSVEDRRRLAGAETQYFGPGTRLLVL.

This clone was seen once. The chain couples TRBV5-1 to TRBJ2-1, with a tentative D call TRBD2 (6 bases). Trimming took off 4 bases at V and 8 bases at J, with 16 bases between the two ends. The CDR3 length is 14 residues. Germline values: CDR1 SGHRS, CDR2 YFSETQ. CDR3: CASSERLDSDEQFF. The DNA of the CDR3 is TGCGCCAGCAGCGAAAGACTAGATTCGGATGAGCAGTTCTTC.

This clone was counted only a few times. V is TRBV5-1 and J is TRBJ1-1, with D unresolved. CDR1 is SGHRS, CDR2 YFSETQ, per germline. The CDR3 consists of 15 residues. V lost 4 bases to trimming and J lost 0 bases, with 13 bases between them. The CDR3 DNA sequence: TGCGCCAGCAGCGATCCAGGCGGGGTGAACACTGAAGCTTTCTTT. This codes for CASSDPGGVNTEAFF.

V is TRBV7-2 and J is TRBJ2-3, with 7 bases matching TRBD2. V lost 3 bases to trimming and J lost 9 bases; unmatched junction nucleotides: 9. The CDR3 has 14 amino acids. From germline, CDR1 is SGHTA and CDR2 FQGNSA. The CDR3 region is CASSFGLVTATQYF. CDR3 nucleotides: TGTGCCAGCAGCTTTGGACTAGTCACAGCAACGCAGTATTTT.

V and J are TRBV5-1 and TRBJ2-3, with D perhaps assigned TRBD1 or TRBD2 (6 bases each). CDR3 size: 14 residues. Trimming pared 4 bases from V and 2 bases from J, leaving 11 bases between. Germline values: CDR1 SGHRS, CDR2 YFSETQ. DNA for the CDR3: TGCGCCAGCAGCGCGGGACACGACACAGATACGCAGTATTTT. The encoded protein is CASSAGHDTDTQYF.

In regard to this clone: The sample has other DNA sequences that encode this CDR3 too. The chain couples TRBV25-1 to TRBJ1-1; TRBD1 might be the D (6 bases). V lost 6 bases, J lost 11 bases, and 13 bases lay in between. This CDR3 is built from 11 residues. Germline values: CDR1 MGHDK, CDR2 SYGVNS. CDR3 in DNA: TGTGCCAGCAGAAACACAGGGTCGGCTTTCTTT. Residues: CASRNTGSAFF. The variable domain in full, completed from reference TRBV25-1 and TRBJ1-1, reads EADIYQTPRYLVIGTGKKITLECSQTMGHDKMYWYQQDPGMELHLIHYSYGVNSTEKGDLSSESTVSRIRTEHFPLTLESARPSHTSQYLCASRNTGSAFFGQGTRLTVV.

In DNA form, the CDR3 reads TGCAGCGTTGCCGGGACTAGCATCTACGAGCAGTACTTC. This sequence encodes CSVAGTSIYEQYF. The V call is TRBV29-1, the J call TRBJ2-7; 9 bases are a match to TRBD2. Germline assignment: CDR1 SQVTM and CDR2 ANQGSEA. Unmatched junction bases numbered 4, after V lost 4 bases and J lost 3 bases. CDR3 length: 13 residues.

Only a few counts were recorded for this clone. V and J are TRBV4-2 and TRBJ1-2, with no clear D. This CDR3 has 13 residues. Per germline, CDR1 LGHNA and CDR2 YNFKEQ. V lost 2 bases and J lost 2, with 6 bases in between. DNA for the CDR3: TGTGCCAGCAGCCAATTCACGAACTATGGCTACACCTTC. Amino acid sequence: CASSQFTNYGYTF.

J is TRBJ2-5 and V is TRBV5-1; D uncertain. V was pared by 4 bases and J by 1 base, with 5 bases between. The CDR3 consists of 12 residues. The germline V gene encodes CDR1 SGHRS and CDR2 YFSETQ. CDR3 protein: CASSHTQETQYF. The CDR3 DNA is TGCGCCAGCAGCCACACCCAAGAGACCCAGTACTTC.

The chain recombines TRBV20-1 with TRBJ2-7; no definite D call. V gave up 5 bases and J gave up 10 bases, with 12 bases separating them. CDR3 length: 10 amino acids. Germline CDR1 DFQATT, CDR2 SNEGSKA (reference sequence). CDR3 coding DNA: TGCAGTGCTTCTCGACGTACACAGTACTTC. Its protein product is CSASRRTQYF.

The chain links TRBV4-2 to TRBJ2-3; D gene ambiguous. CDR3 length: 14 amino acids. V was shortened by 4 bases and J by 6 bases, with 14 bases between the two germline ends. Looked up from germline, CDR1 is LGHNA and CDR2 is YNFKEQ. The DNA of the CDR3 is TGTGCCAGCAGCCGACCTGACTCTTCGGATACGCAGTATTTT. Translation gives CASSRPDSSDTQYF.

V is TRBV4-3 and J is TRBJ2-2; perhaps TRBD1 as D (5 bases). The V gene lost 3 bases and the J gene lost 3 bases, with 11 bases spanning the gap. This CDR3 is built from 15 residues. CDR1 is LGHNA, CDR2 YSLEER, per germline. This CDR3 is CASSHTDTYTGELFF. Written as DNA, the CDR3 is TGCGCCAGCAGCCATACGGACACCTACACCGGGGAGCTGTTTTTT.

J is TRBJ1-5 and V is TRBV29-1, with D tentatively TRBD1 (5 bases). Germline V lookup: CDR1 SQVTM, CDR2 ANQGSEA. The CDR3 has 12 amino acids. Trimming stripped 7 bases from V and 3 bases from J, with 10 bases between. CDR3 sequence reads: CSAAGPNQPQHF. CDR3 coding DNA: TGCAGCGCCGCAGGGCCCAATCAGCCCCAGCATTTT.

The chain uses TRBV5-1 and TRBJ1-6; TRBD1 matches 9 bases. The CDR3 length is 17 residues. Per the germline V gene, CDR1 is SGHRS and CDR2 is YFSETQ. Germline trimming cut 1 base from V and 8 bases from J; bases unmatched to any gene: 10. The CDR3 is CASSLRPIDRGDSPLHF. The CDR3 region has the DNA TGCGCCAGCAGCTTGCGGCCAATAGACAGGGGGGATTCACCCCTCCACTTT.